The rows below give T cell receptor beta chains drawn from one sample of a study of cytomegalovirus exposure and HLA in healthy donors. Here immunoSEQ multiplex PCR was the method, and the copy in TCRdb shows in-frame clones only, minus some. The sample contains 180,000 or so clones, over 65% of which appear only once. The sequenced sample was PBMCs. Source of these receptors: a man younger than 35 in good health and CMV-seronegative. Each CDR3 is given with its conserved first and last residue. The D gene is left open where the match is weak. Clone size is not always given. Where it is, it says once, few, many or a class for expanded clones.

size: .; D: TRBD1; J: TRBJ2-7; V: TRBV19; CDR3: CASSRDRGTYEQYF; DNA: TGTGCCAGTAGTAGGGACAGGGGAACCTACGAGCAGTACTTC
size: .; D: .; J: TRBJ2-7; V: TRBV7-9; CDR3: CSSGRQGYEQYF; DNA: TGTTCCAGCGGGAGACAGGGGTACGAGCAGTACTTC
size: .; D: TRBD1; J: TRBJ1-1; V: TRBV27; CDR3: CASSVGTGTAEAFF; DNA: TGTGCCAGCAGTGTAGGGACAGGGACAGCTGAAGCTTTCTTT
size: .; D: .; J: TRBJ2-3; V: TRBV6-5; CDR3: CASSYHGLVDTQYF; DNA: TGTGCCAGCAGTTACCACGGACTTGTGGATACGCAGTATTTT
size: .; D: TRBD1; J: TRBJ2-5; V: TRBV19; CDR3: CASSIDPQGVSETQYF; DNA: TGTGCCAGTAGTATAGACCCCCAGGGGGTCAGTGAGACCCAGTACTTC
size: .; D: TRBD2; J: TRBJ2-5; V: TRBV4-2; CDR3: CASSSGGPRETQYF; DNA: TGTGCCAGCAGTAGCGGGGGGCCACGGGAGACCCAGTACTTC
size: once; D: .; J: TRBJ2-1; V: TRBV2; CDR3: CASRAGTTVNEQFF; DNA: TGTGCCAGCAGGGCCGGGACAACCGTGAATGAGCAGTTCTTC
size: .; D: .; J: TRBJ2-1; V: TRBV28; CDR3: CASSLTNEQFF; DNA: TGTGCCAGCAGTTTAACTAATGAGCAGTTCTTC
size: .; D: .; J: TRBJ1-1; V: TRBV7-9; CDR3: CASSLGGGTEAFF; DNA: TGTGCCAGCAGCTTAGGGGGGGGGACTGAAGCTTTCTTT
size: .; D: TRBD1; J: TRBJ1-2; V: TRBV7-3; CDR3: CASSQEGTGAQGYTF; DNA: TGTGCCAGCAGCCAAGAAGGGACAGGGGCTCAGGGCTACACCTTC
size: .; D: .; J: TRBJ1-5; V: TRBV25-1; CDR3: CASSETGIGPQHF; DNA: TGTGCCAGCAGTGAAACCGGGATTGGGCCCCAGCATTTT
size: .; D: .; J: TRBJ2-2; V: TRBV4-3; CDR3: CASSLWERNTGELFF; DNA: TGCGCCAGCAGCCTATGGGAGAGGAACACCGGGGAGCTGTTTTTT
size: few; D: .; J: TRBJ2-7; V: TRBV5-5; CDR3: CASSPGQTYEQYF; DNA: TGTGCCAGCAGTCCCGGACAGACCTACGAGCAGTACTTC